This T cell receptor beta chain was retrieved from a study of blood T cell repertoires in COVID-19. This clone was recorded a few times. Assay used: immunoSEQ multiplex PCR; TCRdb lists only in-frame clones, some missing. The sample has more than 200,000 clones, approximately 80% seen once; the top ten hold 4.2%. This clonotype originated in a man aged 60-69 years with acute or convalescent COVID-19. Sequenced input: peripheral blood.

The CDR3 sequence is CASRLDRLNYGYTF. CDR3 DNA: TGTGCCAGCAGGCTGGACAGGTTAAACTATGGCTACACCTTC. This chain connects TRBV7-2 to TRBJ1-2; TRBD1 agrees at 7 bases. The CDR3 runs 14 residues. J lost 2 bases, V lost 6 bases, and 6 bases had no gene match. Looked up from germline, CDR1 is SGHTA and CDR2 is FQGNSA.